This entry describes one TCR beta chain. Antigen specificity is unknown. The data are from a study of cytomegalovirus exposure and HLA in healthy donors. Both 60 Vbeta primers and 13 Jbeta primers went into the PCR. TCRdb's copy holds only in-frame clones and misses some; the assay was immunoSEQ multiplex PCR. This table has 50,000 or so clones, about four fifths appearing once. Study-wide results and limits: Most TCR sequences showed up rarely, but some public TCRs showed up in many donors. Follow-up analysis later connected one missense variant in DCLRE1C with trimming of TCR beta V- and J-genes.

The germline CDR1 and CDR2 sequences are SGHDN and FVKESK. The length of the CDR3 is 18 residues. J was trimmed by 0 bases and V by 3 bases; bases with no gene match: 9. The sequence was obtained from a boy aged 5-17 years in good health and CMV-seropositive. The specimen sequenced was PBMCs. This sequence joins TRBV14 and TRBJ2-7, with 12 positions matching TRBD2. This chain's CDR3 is CASSHHGLAGLYSYEQYF. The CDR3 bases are TGTGCCAGCAGCCACCACGGACTAGCGGGGCTATACTCCTACGAGCAGTACTTC. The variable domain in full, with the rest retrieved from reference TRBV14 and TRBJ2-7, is EAGVTQFPSHSVIEKGQTVTLRCDPISGHDNLYWYRRVMGKEIKFLLHFVKESKQDESGMPNNRFLAERTGGTYSTLKVQPAELEDSGVYFCASSHHGLAGLYSYEQYFGPGTRLTVT.